The TCR beta chain described here comes from a study of CD8 T cells in ankylosing spondylitis. General study points: Enrichment of disease-linked clones was reportedly significant in matched ankylosing spondylitis synovial fluid. Certain motif variants had earlier been reported in reactive arthritis synovial fluid and blood.

The authors made TCR beta libraries by quantitative 5'-RACE with molecular barcodes. Each CDR3 protein gets one entry after TCRdb re-called the 5' RACE reads with MiXCR. In the table there are tens of thousands of distinct CDR3 sequences, about 7% of which are singletons. Germline CDR1 and CDR2: MNHEY and SMNVEV (reference sequence). The V gene lost 5 bases and the J gene lost 0 bases, with 11 bases spanning the gap. The CDR3 totals 14 residues. This clonotype was picked up many times. Its antigen remains unidentified. The rearrangement uses TRBV27 and TRBJ2-7, with D perhaps matching TRBD1 (5 bases). Sequencing used blood, either unsorted or a sorted T cell fraction (not recorded which). This TCR was sampled from a male donor with ankylosing spondylitis or in good health (not recorded which). The chain's CDR3 is CASSLGRHSYEQYF. DNA of the CDR3: TGTGCCAGCAGTCTGGGGCGACACTCCTACGAGCAGTACTTC.